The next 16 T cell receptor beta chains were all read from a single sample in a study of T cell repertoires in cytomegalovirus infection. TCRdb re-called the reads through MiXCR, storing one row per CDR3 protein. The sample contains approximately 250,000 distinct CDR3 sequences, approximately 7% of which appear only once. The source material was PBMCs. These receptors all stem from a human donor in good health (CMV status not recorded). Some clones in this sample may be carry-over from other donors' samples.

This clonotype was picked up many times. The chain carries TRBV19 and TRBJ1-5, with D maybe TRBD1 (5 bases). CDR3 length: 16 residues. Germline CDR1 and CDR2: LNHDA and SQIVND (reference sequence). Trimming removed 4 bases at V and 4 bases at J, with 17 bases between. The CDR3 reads CASSTSRDGLNQPQHF. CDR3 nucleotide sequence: TGTGCCAGTAGTACATCGCGGGACGGCTTGAATCAGCCCCAGCATTTT.

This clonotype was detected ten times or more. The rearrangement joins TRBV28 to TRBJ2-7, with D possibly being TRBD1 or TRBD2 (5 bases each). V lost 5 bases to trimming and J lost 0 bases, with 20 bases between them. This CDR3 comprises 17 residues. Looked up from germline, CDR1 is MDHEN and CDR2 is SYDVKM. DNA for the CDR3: TGTGCCAGCAGTGGCTTTAAAGGGACCGGTACCTCCTACGAGCAGTACTTC. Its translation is CASSGFKGTGTSYEQYF.

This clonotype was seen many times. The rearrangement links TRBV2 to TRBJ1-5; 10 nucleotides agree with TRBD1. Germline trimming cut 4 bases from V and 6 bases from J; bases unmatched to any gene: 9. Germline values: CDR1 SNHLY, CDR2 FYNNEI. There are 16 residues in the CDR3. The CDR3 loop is CASSVPTTGGRQPQHF. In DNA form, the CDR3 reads TGTGCCAGCAGTGTCCCCACGACAGGGGGCCGTCAGCCCCAGCATTTT.

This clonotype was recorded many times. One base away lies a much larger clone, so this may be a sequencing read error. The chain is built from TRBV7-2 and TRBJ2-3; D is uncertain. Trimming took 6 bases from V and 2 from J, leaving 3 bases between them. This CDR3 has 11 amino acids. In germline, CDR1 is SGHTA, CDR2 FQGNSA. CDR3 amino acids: CASSITDTQYF. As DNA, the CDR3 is TGTGCCAGCAGTATCACAGATACGCAGTATTTT.

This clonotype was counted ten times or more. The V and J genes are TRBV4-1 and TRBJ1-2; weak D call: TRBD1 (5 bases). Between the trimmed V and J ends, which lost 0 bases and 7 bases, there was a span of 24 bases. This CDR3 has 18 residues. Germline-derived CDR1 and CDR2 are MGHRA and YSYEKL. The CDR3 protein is CASSQEAGRDGGRSGYTF. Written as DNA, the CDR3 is TGCGCCAGCAGCCAAGAGGCCGGGCGGGACGGCGGCAGAAGTGGCTACACCTTC.

This CDR3 reads CASSPTLQETQYF. In DNA form, the CDR3 reads TGTGCCAGCTCACCGACACTACAAGAGACCCAGTACTTC. The V call is TRBV18, the J call TRBJ2-5; D not resolved. Germline CDR1 reads KGHSH; CDR2 reads LQKENI. V lost 3 bases to trimming and J lost 2 bases, with 7 bases between them. The CDR3 runs to 13 residues.

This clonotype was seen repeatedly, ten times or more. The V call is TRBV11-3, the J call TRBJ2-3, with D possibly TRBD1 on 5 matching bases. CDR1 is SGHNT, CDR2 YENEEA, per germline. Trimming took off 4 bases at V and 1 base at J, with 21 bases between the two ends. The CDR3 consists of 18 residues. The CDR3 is CASSSDAAGPRGTDTQYF. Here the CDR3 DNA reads TGTGCCAGCAGCTCAGATGCGGCAGGGCCACGGGGCACAGATACGCAGTATTTT.

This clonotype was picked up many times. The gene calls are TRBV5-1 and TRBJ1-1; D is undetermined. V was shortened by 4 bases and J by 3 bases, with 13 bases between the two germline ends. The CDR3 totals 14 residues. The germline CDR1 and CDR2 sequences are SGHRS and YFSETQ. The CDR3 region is CASSPRGDHTEAFF. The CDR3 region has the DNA TGCGCCAGCAGCCCCAGAGGAGACCACACTGAAGCTTTCTTT. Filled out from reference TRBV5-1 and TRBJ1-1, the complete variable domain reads KAGVTQTPRYLIKTRGQQVTLSCSPISGHRSVSWYQQTPGQGLQFLFEYFSETQRNKGNFPGRFSGRQFSNSRSEMNVSTLELGDSALYLCASSPRGDHTEAFFGQGTRLTVV.

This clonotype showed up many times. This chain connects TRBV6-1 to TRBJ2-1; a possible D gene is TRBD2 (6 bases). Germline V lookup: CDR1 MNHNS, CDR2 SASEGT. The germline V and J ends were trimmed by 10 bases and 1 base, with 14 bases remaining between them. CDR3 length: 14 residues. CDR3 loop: CATCPGGSYNEQFF. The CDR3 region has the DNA TGTGCCACCTGCCCTGGGGGGTCCTACAATGAGCAGTTCTTC.

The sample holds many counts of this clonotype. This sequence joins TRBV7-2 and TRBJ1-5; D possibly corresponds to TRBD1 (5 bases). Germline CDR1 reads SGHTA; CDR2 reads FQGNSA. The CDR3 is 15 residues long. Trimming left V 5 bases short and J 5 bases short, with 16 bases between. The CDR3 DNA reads TGTGCCAGCAGCCGATATAGTCGGGGGGATCAGCCCCAGCATTTT. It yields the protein CASSRYSRGDQPQHF.

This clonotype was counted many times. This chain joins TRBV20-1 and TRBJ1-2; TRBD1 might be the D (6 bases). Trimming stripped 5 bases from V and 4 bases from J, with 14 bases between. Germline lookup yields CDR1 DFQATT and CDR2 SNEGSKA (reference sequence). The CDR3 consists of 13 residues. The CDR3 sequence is CSAPTGKSYGYTF. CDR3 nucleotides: TGCAGTGCTCCGACAGGAAAAAGCTATGGCTACACCTTC.

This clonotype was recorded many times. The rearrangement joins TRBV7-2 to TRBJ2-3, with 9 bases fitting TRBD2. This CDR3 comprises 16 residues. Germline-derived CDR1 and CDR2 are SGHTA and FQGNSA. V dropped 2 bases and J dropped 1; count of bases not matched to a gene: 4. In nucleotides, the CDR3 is TGTGCCAGCAGCTTAACCGGCGGGGGGGGCACAGATACGCAGTATTTT. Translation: CASSLTGGGGTDTQYF.

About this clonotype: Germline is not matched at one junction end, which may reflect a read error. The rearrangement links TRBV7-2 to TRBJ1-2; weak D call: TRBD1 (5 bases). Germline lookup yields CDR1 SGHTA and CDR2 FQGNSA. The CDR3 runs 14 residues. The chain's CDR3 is CASSLGGSDYAYTF. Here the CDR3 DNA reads TGTGCCAGCAGCCTCGGGGGAAGCGACTATGCCTACACCTTC.

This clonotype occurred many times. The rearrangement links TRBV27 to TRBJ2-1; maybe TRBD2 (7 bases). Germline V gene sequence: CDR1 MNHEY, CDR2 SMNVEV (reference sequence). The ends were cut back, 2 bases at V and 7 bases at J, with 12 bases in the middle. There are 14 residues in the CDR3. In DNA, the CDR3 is TGTGCCAGCAGTTTAAGGGGGGGGTTGAATGAGCAGTTCTTC. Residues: CASSLRGGLNEQFF.

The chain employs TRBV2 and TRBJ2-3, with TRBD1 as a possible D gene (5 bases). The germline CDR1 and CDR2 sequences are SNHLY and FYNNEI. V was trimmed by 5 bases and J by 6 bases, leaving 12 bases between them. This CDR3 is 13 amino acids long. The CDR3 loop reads CASSPRTIDTQYF. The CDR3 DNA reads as TGTGCCAGCAGTCCCCGGACAATCGATACGCAGTATTTT.

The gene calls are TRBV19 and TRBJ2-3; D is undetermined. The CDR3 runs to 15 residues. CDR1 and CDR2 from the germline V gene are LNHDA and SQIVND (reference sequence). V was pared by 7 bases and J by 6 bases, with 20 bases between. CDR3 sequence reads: CASTDRAPNRDTQYF. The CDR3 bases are TGTGCCAGTACTGACCGGGCTCCGAACCGGGATACGCAGTATTTT.